The 12 T cell receptor beta chains listed next were all sequenced from one sample in a study of blood T cell repertoires in COVID-19. Libraries were prepared by immunoSEQ multiplex PCR; TCRdb keeps only in-frame clonotypes and omits some of them. The sample includes under 300,000 clones, around 90% seen only once; the top ten take roughly 2.2%. Sequencing used peripheral blood. The receptors originated from a man in his fifties or sixties with acute or convalescent COVID-19.

This chain connects TRBV6-4 to TRBJ2-1; no firm D call. This CDR3 is built from 14 residues. Trimming took 6 bases from V and 0 from J, leaving 9 bases between them. The germline gives CDR1 MRHNA, CDR2 SNTAGT. The CDR3 bases are TGTGCCAGCAGAGAAAGTAGCTCCTACAATGAGCAGTTCTTC. Protein: CASRESSSYNEQFF.

This clone was seen at least ten times. The J gene is TRBJ1-4, the V gene TRBV2, with 9 bases that match TRBD1. Looked up from germline, CDR1 is SNHLY and CDR2 is FYNNEI. J was trimmed by 6 bases and V by 6 bases; bases with no gene match: 5. This CDR3 has 14 amino acids. CDR3 in amino acids: CASSLTGGYEKLFF. Here the CDR3 DNA reads TGTGCCAGCAGCCTGACAGGGGGTTATGAAAAACTGTTTTTT.

This rearrangement joins TRBV7-9 to TRBJ1-2, with D unresolved. Looked up from germline, CDR1 is SEHNR and CDR2 is FQNEAQ (reference sequence). The length of the CDR3 is 10 residues. Trimming took 11 bases from V and 8 from J, leaving 12 bases between them. The CDR3 nucleotides read TGTGCCGGGTGGGCACGCGGCTACACCTTC. This sequence encodes CAGWARGYTF.

The rearrangement joins TRBV27 to TRBJ1-6; possible D gene TRBD1, 5 bases. Germline V CDR1 and CDR2: MNHEY, SMNVEV (reference sequence). CDR3 size: 14 residues. Trimming stripped 2 bases from V and 7 bases from J, with 9 bases between. CDR3 sequence: CASSLNRWNSPLHF. The CDR3 nucleotides are TGTGCCAGCAGTTTAAACAGGTGGAATTCACCCCTCCACTTT.

The chain has TRBV2 and TRBJ1-2, with TRBD1 matching over 7 bases. Looked up from germline, CDR1 is SNHLY and CDR2 is FYNNEI. V shed 7 bases and J 5 bases; nucleotides not matched to a gene: 16. The CDR3 is made up of 16 amino acids. CDR3 bases: TGTGCCAGCACCGAGGAGGGGGCGCGCTTAAATTATGGCTACACCTTC. It encodes CASTEEGARLNYGYTF.

V usage is TRBV6-5 and J usage is TRBJ1-5, with 8 bases aligning to TRBD1. Germline V gene sequence: CDR1 MNHEY, CDR2 SVGAGI. CDR3 length equals 15 residues. The trim removed 7 bases at V and 4 bases at J, leaving 9 bases unmatched. The CDR3 nucleotides are TGTGCCAGCATGGGGAGACAGGGGCGGAATCAGCCCCAGCATTTT. Translation: CASMGRQGRNQPQHF.

The chain carries TRBV7-2 and TRBJ1-5, with TRBD1 identical over 8 bases. The CDR3 is 16 amino acids. Germline CDR1 is SGHTA and CDR2 is FQGNSA. J lost 2 bases, V lost 5 bases, and 8 bases had no gene match. As DNA, the CDR3 is TGTGCCAGCAGCCCCCGGACAGGGAATCGCAATCAGCCCCAGCATTTT. The encoded protein is CASSPRTGNRNQPQHF.

The chain employs TRBV11-2 and TRBJ2-3; TRBD2 agrees at 8 bases. The V segment lost 2 bases and the J segment 5 bases; nucleotides outside the gene matches: 6. CDR1 SGHAT and CDR2 FQNNGV come from the germline V gene. The CDR3 length is 15 residues. The CDR3 DNA sequence: TGTGCCAGCAGCTTACGAGCGGGGGTGGGAGATACGCAGTATTTT. Translating it yields CASSLRAGVGDTQYF.

The chain recombines TRBV9 with TRBJ1-3; D not resolved. Germline V CDR1 and CDR2: SGDLS, YYNGEE. The CDR3 runs 13 residues. V lost 4 bases, J lost 3 bases, and 8 bases lay in between. The CDR3 bases are TGTGCCAGCAGCACTCACGTTGGAAACACCATATATTTT. Amino acid sequence: CASSTHVGNTIYF. Full variable domain (outside the CDR3, taken from reference TRBV9 and TRBJ1-3): DSGVTQTPKHLITATGQRVTLRCSPRSGDLSVYWYQQSLDQGLQFLIQYYNGEERAKGNILERFSAQQFPDLHSELNLSSLELGDSALYFCASSTHVGNTIYFGEGSWLTVV.

V is TRBV11-2 and J is TRBJ2-7; 11 bases match TRBD2. Germline V gene data show CDR1 as SGHAT and CDR2 as FQNNGV. The ends lost 0 bases at V and 3 bases at J; junction bases unmatched: 1. This CDR3 region has 15 residues. In DNA form, the CDR3 reads TGTGCCAGCAGCTTAGAGCTAGCGGGGGGCTACGAGCAGTACTTC. Its translation: CASSLELAGGYEQYF.

The chain carries TRBV2 and TRBJ1-1, with D perhaps TRBD1 (6 bases). The V and J ends lost 4 bases and 5 bases respectively, with 11 bases between them. In germline, CDR1 is SNHLY, CDR2 FYNNEI. There are 13 residues in the CDR3. The CDR3 loop reads CASSVGQGTEAFF. The CDR3 DNA reads TGTGCCAGCAGTGTAGGTCAGGGGACTGAAGCTTTCTTT.

The J gene is TRBJ2-1, the V gene TRBV10-2, with a weak D call TRBD2 (6 bases). Trimming shortened V by 7 bases and J by 7 bases, and 20 bases separated the two germline ends. CDR1 and CDR2 (germline): WSHSY, SAAADI. This CDR3 has 15 amino acids. The CDR3 spells CASTPTGVYNNEQFF. CDR3 nucleotides: TGCGCCAGCACCCCCACGGGGGTCTATAATAATGAGCAGTTCTTC.